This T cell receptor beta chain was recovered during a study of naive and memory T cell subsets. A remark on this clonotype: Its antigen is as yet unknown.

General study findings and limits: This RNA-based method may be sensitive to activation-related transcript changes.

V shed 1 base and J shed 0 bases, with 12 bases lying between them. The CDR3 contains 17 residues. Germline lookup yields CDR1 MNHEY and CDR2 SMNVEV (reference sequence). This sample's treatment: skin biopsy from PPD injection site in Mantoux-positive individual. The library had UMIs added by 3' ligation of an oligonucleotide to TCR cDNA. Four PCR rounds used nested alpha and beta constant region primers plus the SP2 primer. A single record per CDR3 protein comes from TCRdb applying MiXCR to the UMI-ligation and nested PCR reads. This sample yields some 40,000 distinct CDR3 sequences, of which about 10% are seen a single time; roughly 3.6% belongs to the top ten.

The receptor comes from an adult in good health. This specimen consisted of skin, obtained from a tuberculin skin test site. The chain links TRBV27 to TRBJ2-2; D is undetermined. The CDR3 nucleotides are TGTGCCAGCAGTTTATGGCCGGATGTAACGAACACCGGGGAGCTGTTTTTT. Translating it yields CASSLWPDVTNTGELFF.